A single sample gave rise to the 32 T cell receptor beta chains below, sequenced in a study of blood T cell repertoires in COVID-19. Clones were sequenced by immunoSEQ multiplex PCR, and TCRdb holds only the in-frame ones, with some missing. This table holds a few hundred thousand clones, 80% to 90% found once. Sample: PBMCs or T cells enriched from blood (not recorded which). The receptors come from a middle-aged woman with acute COVID-19.

The CDR3 DNA reads as TGTGCCAGCACGACTTCCGGGACTAGCGGGAGTCGTGAGCAGTTCTTC. Amino acids: CASTTSGTSGSREQFF. This sequence joins TRBV28 and TRBJ2-1, with TRBD2 matching 14 bases. The CDR3 is 16 amino acids. The V gene end was trimmed by 7 bases and the J gene end by 9 bases; junction bases not matched to a gene: 11. The V gene's germline CDR1 is MDHEN and CDR2 SYDVKM.

This clone was recorded only once. The genes are TRBV3-1 (or the pseudogene TRBV3-2) and TRBJ1-1; D possibly corresponds to TRBD1 (6 bases). Trimming left V 7 bases short and J 4 bases short, with 25 bases between. The V gene's germline CDR1 is LGHDT and CDR2 YNNKEL (reference sequence). The CDR3 is 17 residues long. The CDR3 DNA reads as TGTGCCAGCACGCCCGCGAGGGGTGGGGGCTTAGGCACTGAAGCTTTCTTT. It specifies CASTPARGGGLGTEAFF.

The gene calls are TRBV19 and TRBJ1-2, with 7 bases fitting TRBD1. Germline V gene sequence: CDR1 LNHDA, CDR2 SQIVND (reference sequence). V was pared by 8 bases and J by 3 bases, with 12 bases of the junction left unmatched. The CDR3 length is 15 residues. The CDR3 region has the DNA TGTGCCAGTTCCTCTGACAGGGCGGGCGACTATGGCTACACCTTC. Encoded protein: CASSSDRAGDYGYTF.

The chain has TRBV5-6 and TRBJ2-7; TRBD1 matches 8 bases. Germline CDR1 SGHDT, CDR2 YYEEEE. The CDR3 sequence is 16 residues long. V dropped 4 bases and J dropped 3; count of bases not matched to a gene: 12. CDR3 residues: CASSLWSGQVNYEQYF. In DNA, the CDR3 is TGTGCCAGCAGCCTATGGTCGGGACAGGTTAACTACGAGCAGTACTTC.

In this sample, this clone turned up a few times. This rearrangement joins TRBV4-3 to TRBJ2-5; D perhaps matches TRBD2 (5 bases). This CDR3 has 13 amino acids. The germline V gene has CDR1 LGHNA and CDR2 YSLEER. The V end was cut by 2 bases, the J end by 5 bases, with 9 bases between. DNA for the CDR3: TGCGCCAGCAGCCAATTCGGAGGTGAGACCCAGTACTTC. Translation: CASSQFGGETQYF.

This sequence joins TRBV6-5 and TRBJ2-3, with D unclear. V lost 8 bases to trimming and J lost 1 base, with 4 bases between them. The CDR3 has 11 amino acids. Germline CDR1 and CDR2: MNHEY and SVGAGI. The CDR3 loop reads CASRGTDTQYF. The CDR3, as DNA: TGTGCCAGCCGGGGCACAGATACGCAGTATTTT.

The rearrangement uses TRBV7-6 and TRBJ2-2, with D possibly being TRBD2 (6 bases). CDR3 length: 13 residues. Trimming pared 3 bases from V and 7 bases from J, leaving 9 bases between. CDR1 is SGHVS and CDR2 is FNYEAQ in the germline V gene. The CDR3 protein is CASSFGGSGELFF. CDR3 bases: TGTGCCAGCAGCTTCGGGGGTAGCGGGGAGCTGTTTTTT.

This chain uses TRBV27 with TRBJ1-5, with D tentatively TRBD1 (6 bases). The CDR3 totals 15 residues. V lost 10 bases and J 2 bases, leaving 18 bases between the germline ends. Germline-derived CDR1 and CDR2 are MNHEY and SMNVEV (reference sequence). In DNA, the CDR3 is TGTGCCACCCACAAGGGGGGGGACGGCAATCAGCCCCAGCATTTT. As protein: CATHKGGDGNQPQHF.

J is TRBJ2-3 and V is TRBV9; D perhaps matches TRBD1 (6 bases). The V and J ends lost 4 bases and 4 bases respectively, with 16 bases between them. Germline-derived CDR1 and CDR2 are SGDLS and YYNGEE. This CDR3 contains 15 residues. In nucleotides, the CDR3 is TGTGCCAGCAGCCCCCTGACAGGAAGCTCAGATACGCAGTATTTT. Its protein product is CASSPLTGSSDTQYF.

V usage is TRBV11-2 and J usage is TRBJ2-3, with 13 bases matching TRBD2. The CDR3 totals 22 residues. From germline, CDR1 is SGHAT and CDR2 FQNNGV. V lost 6 bases to trimming and J lost 0 bases; unmatched junction nucleotides: 21. The CDR3 here is CASSPIGDGGLAGKGSTDTQYF. The CDR3 DNA sequence: TGTGCCAGCAGTCCTATAGGAGATGGGGGACTAGCGGGAAAGGGGAGCACAGATACGCAGTATTTT.

The V call is TRBV27, the J call TRBJ1-2, with unresolved D. Trimming cost V 9 bases and J 1 base, with 21 bases left between them. In germline, CDR1 is MNHEY, CDR2 SMNVEV (reference sequence). This CDR3 has 16 amino acids. CDR3 sequence: CARGSPRRAYNYGYTF. The CDR3 region has the DNA TGTGCCAGGGGGAGCCCTCGGAGAGCTTATAACTATGGCTACACCTTC.

This chain links TRBV28 with TRBJ1-3, with 7 bases matching TRBD1. The trim removed 2 bases at V and 4 bases at J, leaving 5 bases unmatched. Germline V gene data show CDR1 as MDHEN and CDR2 as SYDVKM. There are 15 residues in the CDR3. This chain's CDR3 is CASSLPTGSGNTIYF. The CDR3 region has the DNA TGTGCCAGCAGTTTACCGACAGGGTCGGGAAACACCATATATTTT. Variable domain in full (rest from reference TRBV28 and TRBJ1-3): DVKVTQSSRYLVKRTGEKVFLECVQDMDHENMFWYRQDPGLGLRLIYFSYDVKMKEKGDIPEGYSVSREKKERFSLILESASTNQTSMYLCASSLPTGSGNTIYFGEGSWLTVV.

This clone appeared a single time. This sequence joins TRBV28 and TRBJ2-5; no clear D gene. V was trimmed by 4 bases and J by 6 bases, leaving 15 bases between them. The CDR3 has 14 residues. From germline, CDR1 is MDHEN and CDR2 SYDVKM. CDR3 in amino acids: CASSSPAGLKTQYF. The DNA for the CDR3 is TGTGCCAGCAGTTCGCCAGCCGGGTTGAAGACCCAGTACTTC.

V and J are TRBV9 and TRBJ2-1, with TRBD2 matching over 10 bases. Losses at the gene ends were 3 bases for V and 12 bases for J; bases not matched to a gene: 15. CDR3 length equals 16 residues. Germline loops: CDR1 SGDLS, CDR2 YYNGEE. CDR3 bases: TGTGCCAGCAGCGCTTCCCAGCGGGAGGGCAGTAGGGGGCAGTTCTTC. This encodes CASSASQREGSRGQFF.

This rearrangement joins TRBV7-3 to TRBJ2-3, with D tentatively TRBD2 (5 bases). The CDR3 is 15 amino acids. Trimming cost V 1 base and J 2 bases, with 10 bases left between them. The germline CDR1 and CDR2 sequences are SGHTA and FQGTGA. This chain's CDR3 is CASSLSQRNTDTQYF. CDR3 nucleotide sequence: TGTGCCAGCAGCTTAAGTCAGCGGAACACAGATACGCAGTATTTT.

Details on this clone: At one end, the junction sequence differs from germline, possibly due to a read error. The gene calls are TRBV6-2 or TRBV6-3 and TRBJ2-3; TRBD2 matches 9 bases. This CDR3 contains 18 residues. The germline V gene encodes CDR1 MNHEY and CDR2 SVGEGT. The DNA of the CDR3 is TGTGCCAGCCGTTATAGCGGGAGTATATTGATCGGCACAGATACGCAGTATTTT. As protein: CASRYSGSILIGTDTQYF.

V gene TRBV29-1 combines with J gene TRBJ2-1; possible D gene TRBD1, 6 bases. CDR3 length: 12 amino acids. Deletions cut 6 bases from V and 6 bases from J, with 12 bases between. CDR1 and CDR2 from the germline V gene are SQVTM and ANQGSEA. CDR3 protein: CSVRGGVNEQFF. CDR3 nucleotides: TGCAGCGTCAGGGGCGGAGTCAATGAGCAGTTCTTC.

V and J are TRBV7-2 and TRBJ2-7; a possible D gene is TRBD2 (5 bases). This CDR3 has 14 amino acids. Per germline, CDR1 SGHTA and CDR2 FQGNSA. V was shortened by 5 bases and J by 2 bases, with 13 bases between the two germline ends. CDR3 protein: CASSASPRAYEQYF. The CDR3 bases are TGTGCCAGCAGCGCGAGCCCGCGGGCCTACGAGCAGTACTTC.

V is TRBV24-1 and J is TRBJ2-2; D gene ambiguous. There are 12 residues in the CDR3. In germline, CDR1 is KGHDR, CDR2 SFDVKD. Trimming pared 8 bases from V and 1 base from J, leaving 4 bases between. The CDR3 DNA is TGTGCCACCACAGGGAACACCGGGGAGCTGTTTTTT. Protein product: CATTGNTGELFF.

The gene calls are TRBV5-1 and TRBJ2-7, with D tentatively TRBD2 (5 bases). Trimming cost V 0 bases and J 0 bases, with 10 bases left between them. Germline V gives CDR1 SGHRS, CDR2 YFSETQ. The CDR3 has 15 amino acids. The CDR3 loop reads CASSLAGLSSYEQYF. DNA of the CDR3: TGCGCCAGCAGCTTGGCCGGACTCAGCTCCTACGAGCAGTACTTC.

The chain uses TRBV5-1 and TRBJ2-1; tentative D call: TRBD2 (5 bases). The V and J ends lost 2 bases and 2 bases respectively, with 11 bases between them. Germline assignment: CDR1 SGHRS and CDR2 YFSETQ. The CDR3 is made up of 15 amino acids. CDR3 residues: CASSFVGETYNEQFF. The DNA for the CDR3 is TGCGCCAGCAGCTTCGTCGGGGAGACCTACAATGAGCAGTTCTTC.

The V call is TRBV5-1, the J call TRBJ1-4; 10 bases fit TRBD1. Germline V gives CDR1 SGHRS, CDR2 YFSETQ. This CDR3 comprises 16 residues. J gave up 0 bases and V 4 bases, and 3 bases lay outside the gene matches. The CDR3 is CASSPGTGATNEKLFF. The CDR3 coding sequence is TGCGCCAGCAGCCCCGGGACAGGGGCAACTAATGAAAAACTGTTTTTT.

This chain uses TRBV10-1 with TRBJ2-7, with a tentative D call TRBD1 (5 bases). Germline V gives CDR1 WNHNN, CDR2 SYGVQD (reference sequence). The CDR3 spans 14 residues. The V gene lost 5 bases and the J gene lost 2 bases, with 13 bases spanning the gap. CDR3 loop: CASSYEDITYEQYF. The CDR3 bases are TGCGCCAGCAGTTACGAGGACATCACCTACGAGCAGTACTTC.

This rearrangement joins TRBV5-1 to TRBJ2-5, with 8 positions matching TRBD1. V dropped 4 bases and J dropped 7; count of bases not matched to a gene: 15. CDR1 is SGHRS, CDR2 YFSETQ, per germline. The CDR3 covers 16 residues. The CDR3 nucleotides are TGCGCCAGCAGCATACTGGTGGGACAGGCCTCGAGGACCCAGTACTTC. It is translated as CASSILVGQASRTQYF.

The chain is built from TRBV12-3 or TRBV12-4 and TRBJ1-2; the D gene is possibly TRBD1 (6 bases). V gave up 3 bases and J gave up 7 bases, with 12 bases separating them. The CDR3 contains 13 residues. CDR3 bases: TGTGCCAGCAGTTTCCGGGGGGCCTCTGGCTACACCTTC. Its protein is CASSFRGASGYTF.

The chain couples TRBV18 to TRBJ2-7; TRBD1 agrees at 9 bases. Trimming took 4 bases from V and 7 from J; bases not matched to a gene: 11. The CDR3 covers 15 residues. Germline assignment: CDR1 KGHSH and CDR2 LQKENI. The CDR3 DNA sequence: TGTGCCAGCTCACAGGGGGACAGGGTAGTCCGGGAGCAGTACTTC. As protein: CASSQGDRVVREQYF.

V is TRBV29-1 and J is TRBJ2-5; D is unclear. The ends were cut back, 2 bases at V and 6 bases at J, with 16 bases in the middle. The CDR3 loop spans 14 amino acids. CDR1 and CDR2 (germline): SQVTM, ANQGSEA. This CDR3 is CSVEFQTGRKTQYF. The CDR3 DNA is TGCAGCGTTGAATTTCAGACGGGTCGAAAGACCCAGTACTTC.

The chain joins TRBV19 to TRBJ1-2; no definite D call. The CDR3 covers 14 residues. Germline V gives CDR1 LNHDA, CDR2 SQIVND (reference sequence). Trimming pared 3 bases from V and 3 bases from J, leaving 11 bases between. CDR3 DNA sequence: TGTGCCAGTAGTATTGAGGGAAGGGACTATGGCTACACCTTC. This encodes CASSIEGRDYGYTF.

V usage is TRBV3-1 (or the pseudogene TRBV3-2) and J usage is TRBJ2-3; 8 positions agree with TRBD2. CDR3 length: 14 amino acids. J lost 6 bases, V lost 4 bases, and 6 bases had no gene match. Germline CDR1 LGHDT, CDR2 YNNKEL (reference sequence). The CDR3 DNA reads as TGTGCCAGCAGCCGACGGGGGGGCTTGGATACGCAGTATTTT. Encoded protein: CASSRRGGLDTQYF.

The chain is built from TRBV3-1 (or the pseudogene TRBV3-2) and TRBJ1-3; D is unresolved. This CDR3 region has 14 residues. Between the trimmed V and J ends, which lost 1 base and 0 bases, there was a span of 4 bases. The germline CDR1 and CDR2 sequences are LGHDT and YNNKEL (reference sequence). CDR3 in amino acids: CASSQGSSGNTIYF. The DNA of the CDR3 is TGTGCCAGCAGCCAAGGGAGCTCTGGAAACACCATATATTTT.

The chain carries TRBV7-3 and TRBJ2-3, with TRBD2 identical over 7 bases. After removal of 3 bases from V and 1 base from J, the junction contained 7 bases not matched to a gene. The CDR3 loop spans 16 amino acids. CDR1 and CDR2 (germline): SGHTA, FQGTGA. The CDR3 bases are TGTGCCAGCAGCTTCGGACTAGTGGAGCGCACAGATACGCAGTATTTT. The encoded protein is CASSFGLVERTDTQYF.

The chain combines TRBV11-2 with TRBJ2-5; D gene uncertain. The CDR3 is 13 residues long. V was pared by 4 bases and J by 5 bases, with 11 bases between. The germline V gene has CDR1 SGHAT and CDR2 FQNNGV. CDR3: CASSSTLGETQYF. Written as DNA, the CDR3 is TGTGCCAGCAGCTCAACGCTCGGGGAGACCCAGTACTTC.